The entry that follows covers one T cell receptor beta chain sequence. Assay used: immunoSEQ multiplex PCR; TCRdb lists only in-frame clones, some missing. The table shows 150,000 to 200,000 clones, with about 87% occurring only once. This record comes from a study of T cell responses to AZD1222 COVID-19 vaccine. The CDR3 contains 17 residues. Trimming removed 0 bases from V and 1 base from J, with 16 bases in between. The germline gives CDR1 KGHSH, CDR2 LQKENI. The material was peripheral blood, obtained on day 0 of MenACWY control vaccination. V usage is TRBV18 and J usage is TRBJ2-7; possibly TRBD2 for D (5 bases). The sequence derives from an adult in good health. The CDR3 spells CASSPPTGSPGSYEQYF. DNA for the CDR3: TGTGCCAGCTCACCACCGACGGGGTCCCCGGGGTCCTACGAGCAGTACTTC. The variable domain in full, with the rest retrieved from reference TRBV18 and TRBJ2-7, is NAGVMQNPRHLVRRRGQEARLRCSPMKGHSHVYWYRQLPEEGLKFMVYLQKENIIDESGMPKERFSAEFPKEGPSILRIQQVVRGDSAAYFCASSPPTGSPGSYEQYFGPGTRLTVT.